Presented here are 5 T cell receptor beta chains from one specimen sequenced in a study of blood T cell repertoires in COVID-19. The repertoire was sequenced with immunoSEQ multiplex PCR; TCRdb's copy has only in-frame clones and lacks some. The sample carries approximately 120,000 clones, about 79% recorded once. The sequencing input was peripheral blood. These receptors all stem from a middle-aged man with active or convalescent COVID-19.

V gene TRBV5-1 combines with J gene TRBJ2-5, with 10 bases aligning to TRBD2. The CDR3 consists of 15 residues. Germline values: CDR1 SGHRS, CDR2 YFSETQ. Trimming took 5 bases from V and 4 from J; bases not matched to a gene: 8. The CDR3 DNA is TGCGCCAGCAGAGGGCTAGCGGGAGTTGGAGAGACCCAGTACTTC. Translated, it gives CASRGLAGVGETQYF.

In its sample, this clone was seen once. This chain uses TRBV6-6 with TRBJ2-5; tentative D call: TRBD1 (7 bases). Germline V CDR1 and CDR2: MNHNY, SVGAGI (reference sequence). This CDR3 is built from 15 residues. V lost 3 bases and J lost 5, with 16 bases in between. CDR3 in amino acids: CASSYPEGADETQYF. The CDR3 DNA is TGTGCCAGCAGTTATCCGGAGGGGGCAGATGAGACCCAGTACTTC.

V usage is TRBV4-1 and J usage is TRBJ1-2, with TRBD1 matching over 9 bases. V lost 4 bases and J lost 8; bases outside the gene matches: 14. Germline V gene lookup returns CDR1 MGHRA and CDR2 YSYEKL. CDR3 length: 16 residues. CDR3 bases: TGCGCCAGCAGCCCTGCCCCGGGACAGGGTGTGGTGGGCTACACCTTC. It codes for CASSPAPGQGVVGYTF.

The V gene is TRBV24-1, the J gene TRBJ1-2, with D unresolved. This CDR3 contains 14 residues. Trimming took off 2 bases at V and 6 bases at J, with 12 bases between the two ends. The germline CDR1 and CDR2 sequences are KGHDR and SFDVKD. In DNA form, the CDR3 reads TGTGCCACCAGTGATTCTCGACTGACCGATGGCTACACCTTC. Translated, it gives CATSDSRLTDGYTF.

The V gene is TRBV11-3, the J gene TRBJ2-2, with 7 bases fitting TRBD1. The CDR3 contains 15 residues. CDR1 SGHNT and CDR2 YENEEA come from the germline V gene. Unmatched junction bases numbered 6, after V lost 4 bases and J lost 4 bases. CDR3: CASSSSNRGTGELFF. CDR3 bases: TGTGCCAGCAGCTCTTCGAACAGGGGCACCGGGGAGCTGTTTTTT.